This T cell receptor beta chain was identified during a study of identical twins. Germline V gives CDR1 KGHDR, CDR2 SFDVKD. This CDR3 comprises 16 residues. Trimming at V came to 6 bases and at J to 4 bases, leaving 11 bases not matched to a gene. TCRdb re-analysed the 5' RACE reads in MiXCR, keeping a single row per CDR3 protein. The sample lists approximately 140,000 distinct CDR3 sequences, around 3.5% occurring once. This clonotype showed up many times. The J gene is TRBJ2-5, the V gene TRBV24-1; 9 bases fit TRBD1. The sequence was obtained from a man aged 18 to 30 in good health. Sequencing was done on a sample of memory T cells sorted from blood. DNA of the CDR3: TGTGCCACCAGTTCCCCCTTACAGGGGGCAGGAGAGACCCAGTACTTC. Translation: CATSSPLQGAGETQYF.